The present entry profiles one T cell receptor (beta chain) with its context. Its specificity is not known. As handled by the study authors: Junction-only sequences without quality scores were provided by ImmunoSEQ, so filtering was different. Using immunoSEQ multiplex PCR, the repertoire was profiled, and TCRdb retains in-frame clones only, with some absent. D and trimming come from the DNA, and the V and J calls and clone size come from that table. Altogether approximately 1.4 million clones are present, approximately 98% being singletons, with the ten largest covering roughly 0.45%. The record originates from a study of shared clonotypes between healthy human individuals. As for the study in general: Three CD4 naive, three CD4 memory, two CD8 naive and one CD8 memory plate were used per donor. Overall study results and limits: Genetic and exposure-history diversity was limited by the small donor number. The rarefaction results pointed to incomplete sorted-subset sequencing despite large depth.

V lost 4 bases and J lost 3, with 6 bases in between. This CDR3 spans 12 amino acids. Germline assignment: CDR1 MGHRA and CDR2 YSYEKL. V is TRBV4-1 and J is TRBJ1-2; no clear D gene. Sequencing was done on a sample of naive CD4+ T cells sorted from blood. Subset described: CD45RA+ positively selected. The clonotype was recovered from a man aged 25 to 40 in good health. The CDR3 sequence is CASSRTDYGYTF. Written as DNA, the CDR3 is TGCGCCAGCAGCCGCACGGACTATGGCTACACCTTC.